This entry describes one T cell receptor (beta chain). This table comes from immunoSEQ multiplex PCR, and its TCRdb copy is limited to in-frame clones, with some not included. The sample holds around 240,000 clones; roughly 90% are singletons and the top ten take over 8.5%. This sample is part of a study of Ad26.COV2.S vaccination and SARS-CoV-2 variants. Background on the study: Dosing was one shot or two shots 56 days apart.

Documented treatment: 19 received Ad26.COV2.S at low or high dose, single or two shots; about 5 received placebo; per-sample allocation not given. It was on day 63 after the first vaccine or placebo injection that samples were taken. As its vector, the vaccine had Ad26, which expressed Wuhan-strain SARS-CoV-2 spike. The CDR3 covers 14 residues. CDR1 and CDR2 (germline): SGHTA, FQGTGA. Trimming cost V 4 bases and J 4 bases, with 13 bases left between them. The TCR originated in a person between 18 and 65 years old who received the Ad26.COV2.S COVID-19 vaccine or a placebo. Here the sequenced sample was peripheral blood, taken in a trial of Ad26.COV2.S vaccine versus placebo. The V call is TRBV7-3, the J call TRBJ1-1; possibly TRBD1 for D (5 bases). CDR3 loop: CASSYLQGATEAFF. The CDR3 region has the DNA TGTGCCAGCAGCTACCTCCAGGGCGCCACTGAAGCTTTCTTT. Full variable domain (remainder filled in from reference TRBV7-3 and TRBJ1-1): GAGVSQTPSNKVTEKGKYVELRCDPISGHTALYWYRQSLGQGPEFLIYFQGTGAADDSGLPNDRFFAVRPEGSVSTLKIQRTERGDSAVYLCASSYLQGATEAFFGQGTRLTVV.